Below, 16 T cell receptor beta chains from the same sample are listed, as sequenced in a study of blood T cell repertoires in COVID-19. Produced via immunoSEQ multiplex PCR; TCRdb's table is partial and in-frame only. The sample includes about 210,000 clones, around 86% of them seen just once. The sample was peripheral blood. These receptors all stem from a man aged 55-75 years with acute or convalescent COVID-19.

This chain uses TRBV6-1 with TRBJ1-1; tentatively, D is TRBD1 (5 bases). V lost 2 bases and J 5 bases, leaving 9 bases between the germline ends. This CDR3 has 13 residues. Germline CDR1 MNHNS, CDR2 SASEGT. Written as DNA, the CDR3 is TGTGCCAGCAGTGAACCTCGGGGGACTGAAGCTTTCTTT. Residues: CASSEPRGTEAFF.

The CDR3 bases are TGTGCCAGTAGTACCAGGGACAGGGGGCCGGCAGATACGCAGTATTTT. It is translated as CASSTRDRGPADTQYF. The chain has TRBV19 and TRBJ2-3, with 12 bases aligning to TRBD1. The CDR3 sequence is 16 residues long. Germline V gene data show CDR1 as LNHDA and CDR2 as SQIVND (reference sequence). Trimming cost V 4 bases and J 4 bases; bases outside gene matches: 6.

The chain employs TRBV28 and TRBJ1-5; a weak D match, TRBD1 (5 bases). There are 18 residues in the CDR3. Between the trimmed V and J ends, which lost 5 bases and 5 bases, there was a span of 25 bases. Germline V CDR1 and CDR2: MDHEN, SYDVKM. The chain's CDR3 is CASSRGEGLGSFDQPQHF. DNA of the CDR3: TGTGCCAGCAGTAGAGGGGAGGGTCTGGGTTCCTTCGATCAGCCCCAGCATTTT.

This clone was observed a single time. The chain links TRBV5-4 to TRBJ1-1; 7 bases agree with TRBD1. There are 13 residues in the CDR3. Trimming removed 4 bases from V and 6 bases from J; junction bases left unmatched: 6. Germline V gene sequence: CDR1 SGHNT, CDR2 YYREEE (reference sequence). The CDR3: CASSRWTGSEAFF. The CDR3 DNA sequence: TGTGCCAGCAGCCGATGGACAGGCTCTGAAGCTTTCTTT.

The chain employs TRBV7-9 and TRBJ2-3; maybe TRBD2 (5 bases). The CDR3 runs to 16 residues. V was clipped by 8 bases and J by 0 bases, with 18 bases between them. Looked up from germline, CDR1 is SEHNR and CDR2 is FQNEAQ (reference sequence). The CDR3 loop is CASQTRRLGSTDTQYF. CDR3 coding DNA: TGTGCCAGCCAAACTAGGCGGCTAGGTAGCACAGATACGCAGTATTTT.

The chain combines TRBV4-3 with TRBJ2-5, with a possible D match to TRBD2 (6 bases). Germline CDR1 LGHNA, CDR2 YSLEER. The CDR3 covers 19 residues. V was shortened by 0 bases and J by 4 bases, with 24 bases between the two germline ends. CDR3 DNA sequence: TGCGCCAGCAGCCAAGATTTCGGTGGGACTGGGGGTGGACGAGAGACCCAGTACTTC. This translates into CASSQDFGGTGGGRETQYF.

A single count supports this clone. J is TRBJ1-2 and V is TRBV28, with 8 bases identical to TRBD1. The trim removed 2 bases at V and 6 bases at J, leaving 8 bases unmatched. The CDR3 has 15 residues. Germline V gene lookup returns CDR1 MDHEN and CDR2 SYDVKM. The DNA of the CDR3 is TGTGCCAGCAGTTTACCCCCACAGGGGGTTCATGGCTACACCTTC. Its translation: CASSLPPQGVHGYTF.

The V gene is TRBV5-6, the J gene TRBJ2-5; no reliable D call. V was cut by 0 bases and J by 6 bases, with 12 bases left in between. The CDR3 totals 14 residues. CDR1 is SGHDT, CDR2 YYEEEE, per germline. The CDR3 nucleotides read TGTGCCAGCAGCTTGGATAGAGTCGCGAAGACCCAGTACTTC. Protein sequence: CASSLDRVAKTQYF.

The genes are TRBV27 and TRBJ2-7, with D perhaps matching TRBD1 (6 bases). Germline V gene sequence: CDR1 MNHEY, CDR2 SMNVEV (reference sequence). The CDR3 length is 14 residues. Trimming stripped 4 bases from V and 4 bases from J, with 14 bases between. The CDR3: CASSSGVRSYEQYF. CDR3 coding DNA: TGTGCCAGCAGTTCAGGGGTTAGGTCGTACGAGCAGTACTTC.

V usage is TRBV25-1 and J usage is TRBJ1-5, with D possibly TRBD1 on 6 matching bases. V gave up 8 bases and J gave up 3 bases, with 17 bases separating them. This CDR3 region has 15 residues. CDR1 is MGHDK, CDR2 SYGVNS, per germline. CDR3 bases: TGTGCCAGCTCCCCGGGGGGGGCCCCCAATCAGCCCCAGCATTTT. This sequence encodes CASSPGGAPNQPQHF.

The V gene is TRBV6-2 or TRBV6-3, the J gene TRBJ2-3; D is possibly TRBD2 (6 bases). Trimming shortened V by 2 bases and J by 5 bases, and 23 bases separated the two germline ends. CDR1 MNHEY and CDR2 SVGEGT come from the germline V gene. The CDR3 is 18 amino acids. The CDR3 DNA sequence: TGTGCCAGCAGTTACCACCTGAGCAGCGGAGGGATTAGAGATACGCAGTATTTT. Amino acids: CASSYHLSSGGIRDTQYF.

The genes are TRBV12-3 or TRBV12-4 and TRBJ1-2, with D hard to call. The germline V and J ends were trimmed by 4 bases and 8 bases, with 14 bases remaining between them. This CDR3 region has 13 residues. CDR3 in amino acids: CASSSGGRVGYTF. The CDR3 DNA reads TGTGCCAGCAGTTCCGGCGGGCGGGTGGGCTACACCTTC.

J is TRBJ1-5 and V is TRBV15, with 10 bases fitting TRBD1. The J segment lost 0 bases and the V segment lost 5 bases, leaving 10 bases of the junction unmatched. This CDR3 is built from 18 residues. Looked up from germline, CDR1 is LNHNV and CDR2 is YYDKDF (reference sequence). The CDR3 sequence is CATSGRDRGGYSNQPQHF. CDR3 in DNA: TGTGCCACCAGCGGAAGGGACAGGGGAGGGTATAGCAATCAGCCCCAGCATTTT. Looking up the rest from reference TRBV15 and TRBJ1-5 gives the full variable domain: DAMVIQNPRYQVTQFGKPVTLSCSQTLNHNVMYWYQQKSSQAPKLLFHYYDKDFNNEADTPDNFQSRRPNTSFCFLDIRSPGLGDTAMYLCATSGRDRGGYSNQPQHFGDGTRLSIL.

This chain joins TRBV6-4 and TRBJ2-7, with 10 bases fitting TRBD1. After removal of 6 bases from V and 5 bases from J, the junction contained 13 bases not matched to a gene. Germline V gene lookup returns CDR1 MRHNA and CDR2 SNTAGT. The length of the CDR3 is 16 residues. The CDR3 protein is CASRKVFDRGRHEQYF. In DNA form, the CDR3 reads TGTGCCAGCAGAAAAGTTTTCGACAGGGGGCGGCACGAGCAGTACTTC.

This rearrangement joins TRBV18 to TRBJ1-5, with D uncertain. V was clipped by 3 bases and J by 0 bases, with 9 bases between them. CDR3 length: 15 residues. Per the germline V gene, CDR1 is KGHSH and CDR2 is LQKENI. CDR3 nucleotides: TGTGCCAGCTCACCTGAGCATAATAGCAATCAGCCCCAGCATTTT. It translates to CASSPEHNSNQPQHF.

The gene calls are TRBV6-2 or TRBV6-3 and TRBJ2-4; the match to TRBD2 covers 15 bases. The length of the CDR3 is 18 residues. From germline, CDR1 is MNHEY and CDR2 SVGEGT. V was clipped by 3 bases and J by 2 bases; unmatched bases: 5. The CDR3 loop is CASSYPGTSGGPKNIQYF. Written as DNA, the CDR3 is TGTGCCAGCAGTTATCCTGGGACTAGCGGGGGGCCCAAAAACATTCAGTACTTC.